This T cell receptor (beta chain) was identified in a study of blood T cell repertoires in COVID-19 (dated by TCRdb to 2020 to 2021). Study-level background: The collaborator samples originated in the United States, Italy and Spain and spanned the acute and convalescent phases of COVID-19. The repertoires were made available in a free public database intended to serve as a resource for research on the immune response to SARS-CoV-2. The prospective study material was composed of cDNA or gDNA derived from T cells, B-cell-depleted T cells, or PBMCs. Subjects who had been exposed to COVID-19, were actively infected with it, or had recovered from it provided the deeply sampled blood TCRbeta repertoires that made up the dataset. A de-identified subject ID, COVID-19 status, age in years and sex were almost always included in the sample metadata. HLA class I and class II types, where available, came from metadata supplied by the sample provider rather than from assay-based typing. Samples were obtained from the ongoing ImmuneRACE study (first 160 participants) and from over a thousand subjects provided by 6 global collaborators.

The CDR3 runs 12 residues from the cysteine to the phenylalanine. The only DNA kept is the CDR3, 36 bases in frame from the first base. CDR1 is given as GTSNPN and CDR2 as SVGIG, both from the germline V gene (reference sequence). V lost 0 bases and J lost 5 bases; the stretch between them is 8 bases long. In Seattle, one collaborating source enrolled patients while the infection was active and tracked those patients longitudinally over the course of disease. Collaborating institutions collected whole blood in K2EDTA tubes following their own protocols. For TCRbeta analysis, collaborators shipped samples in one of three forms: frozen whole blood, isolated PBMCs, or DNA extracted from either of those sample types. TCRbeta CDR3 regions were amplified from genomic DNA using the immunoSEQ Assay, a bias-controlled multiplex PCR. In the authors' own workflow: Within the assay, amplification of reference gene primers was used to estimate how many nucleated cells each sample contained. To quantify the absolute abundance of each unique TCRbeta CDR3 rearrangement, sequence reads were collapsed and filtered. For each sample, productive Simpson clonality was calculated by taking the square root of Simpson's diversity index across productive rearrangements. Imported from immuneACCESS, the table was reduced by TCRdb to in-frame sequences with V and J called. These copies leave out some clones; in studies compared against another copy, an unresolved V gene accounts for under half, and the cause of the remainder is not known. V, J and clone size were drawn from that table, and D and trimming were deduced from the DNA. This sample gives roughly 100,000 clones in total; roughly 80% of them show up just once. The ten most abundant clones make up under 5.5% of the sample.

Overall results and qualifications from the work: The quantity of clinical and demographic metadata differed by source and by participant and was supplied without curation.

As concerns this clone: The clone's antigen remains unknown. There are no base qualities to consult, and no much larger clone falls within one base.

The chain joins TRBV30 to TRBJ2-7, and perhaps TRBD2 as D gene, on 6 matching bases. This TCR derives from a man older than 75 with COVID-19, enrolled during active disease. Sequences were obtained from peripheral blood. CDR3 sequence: CAWSVGGHEQYF. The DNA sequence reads TGTGCCTGGAGTGTAGGAGGGCACGAGCAGTACTTC.